Listed below are T cell receptor beta chains from one sample, sequenced in a study of monozygotic twins with cystic fibrosis. The table came from immunoSEQ multiplex PCR; TCRdb's copy has only in-frame clones and leaves some out. This sample has some 35,000 clones, with 85% to 95% found just once. The sequencing sample was made of blood. The receptors derive from a boy aged 2-15 years with cystic fibrosis. CDR3s leave out the opening cysteine and the closing phenylalanine or tryptophan. A D gene is named only where the DNA matches it firmly. The size entry is marked missing in some rows and otherwise reads once, few, many or a size class.

cdr3_aa clone_size j_call v_call d_call
ASRQGAEAF NA TRBJ1-1 TRBV7-6 TRBD1
ASGLVLGTGGYNEQF NA TRBJ2-1 TRBV12-5 TRBD1
ASSTQGAGTEAF NA TRBJ1-1 TRBV19 TRBD1
ASSQASLPSAHTDTQY NA TRBJ2-3 TRBV4-2 NA
ASSLVMAAGGRADTQY once TRBJ2-3 TRBV7-9 TRBD2
ASSILKGSEQF NA TRBJ2-1 TRBV19 NA
ASSGDRAKGLGYGYT NA TRBJ1-2 TRBV2 TRBD1
ASSLVGPYNEQF NA TRBJ2-1 TRBV7-6 NA
ATRTAPSGELF NA TRBJ2-2 TRBV7-2 NA
ANKAGVYEQY NA TRBJ2-7 TRBV2 NA
ASSERGLNTEAF NA TRBJ1-1 TRBV2 NA
ASSFPQGRNTGELF NA TRBJ2-2 TRBV5-4 NA
ASSSVSGTGELF NA TRBJ2-2 TRBV7-2 NA
ASNPGQPNSPLH NA TRBJ1-6 TRBV9 NA
ATSRDPGTLNTEAF NA TRBJ1-1 TRBV15 NA
ASSLDTVTEAF NA TRBJ1-1 TRBV11-3 NA
ASSLGQTGDLRGYT NA TRBJ1-2 TRBV11-2 TRBD1
ASSPRSTLHPQQF NA TRBJ2-1 TRBV7-9 NA
ASSLIQGYNEQF NA TRBJ2-1 TRBV5-1 TRBD1
ASSFSDSPYEQY NA TRBJ2-7 TRBV27 NA
ASSLGDRGGDTEAF NA TRBJ1-1 TRBV5-1 TRBD1
ASSLSLAGVPDTQY NA TRBJ2-3 TRBV11-2 TRBD2
ASSLAGPYSNQPQH NA TRBJ1-5 TRBV5-6 NA
ASSFGLAGGPPDTQY NA TRBJ2-3 TRBV5-4 TRBD2